These 8 T cell receptor beta chains were all obtained from the same sample, sequenced in a study of CD8 T cells in Susac syndrome. RNA, at roughly 0.45 to 1 ug, was reverse transcribed with random hexamers. TCRdb used MiXCR to reprocess the immunoSEQ multiplex PCR reads, holding one entry per CDR3 protein. The sample yields more than 100,000 distinct CDR3 sequences, roughly 95% seen once. Sequencing was performed on CD4+ T cells from PBMCs. The receptors shown here come from a human donor with Susac syndrome.

V and J are TRBV2 and TRBJ2-7; D remains ambiguous. This CDR3 region has 12 residues. From germline, CDR1 is SNHLY and CDR2 FYNNEI. V was cut by 3 bases and J by 5 bases, with 8 bases left in between. CDR3 in amino acids: CASSDPFHEQYF. CDR3 sequence (DNA): TGTGCCAGCAGTGATCCTTTCCACGAGCAGTACTTC.

The V and J genes are TRBV27 and TRBJ1-2, with 10 bases lining up with TRBD1. This CDR3 spans 13 amino acids. Per the germline V gene, CDR1 is MNHEY and CDR2 is SMNVEV (reference sequence). The V gene end was trimmed by 5 bases and the J gene end by 8 bases; junction bases not matched to a gene: 5. DNA of the CDR3: TGTGCCAGCAGTCCCGACAGGGGGCAAGGCTACACCTTC. Residues: CASSPDRGQGYTF.

J is TRBJ2-7 and V is TRBV7-9; 13 bases align to TRBD2. The CDR3 has 14 residues. V gave up 3 bases and J gave up 5 bases; unmatched junction bases: 1. Per the germline V gene, CDR1 is SEHNR and CDR2 is FQNEAQ (reference sequence). The DNA for the CDR3 is TGTGCCAGCAGCTTTACTAGCGGGAGGGACGAGCAGTACTTC. Translating it yields CASSFTSGRDEQYF.

The chain employs TRBV2 and TRBJ1-2; 11 positions match TRBD1. The CDR3 length is 13 residues. V shed 6 bases and J 8 bases; nucleotides not matched to a gene: 5. CDR1 is SNHLY and CDR2 is FYNNEI in the germline V gene. DNA for the CDR3: TGTGCCAGCAGACCCTGGACAGGGGGCGGCTACACCTTC. Protein sequence: CASRPWTGGGYTF.

The rearrangement links TRBV30 to TRBJ1-5; 8 bases align to TRBD1. The CDR3 consists of 13 residues. Germline V gene lookup returns CDR1 GTSNPN and CDR2 SVGIG (reference sequence). Losses at the gene ends were 2 bases for V and 5 bases for J; bases not matched to a gene: 2. CDR3 in DNA: TGTGCCTGGAGTACGACAGGGGATCAGCCCCAGCATTTT. It specifies CAWSTTGDQPQHF.

The V gene is TRBV10-3, the J gene TRBJ1-2, with TRBD1 identical over 10 bases. The CDR3 is 14 residues long. Looked up from germline, CDR1 is ENHRY and CDR2 is SYGVKD. The trim removed 2 bases at V and 3 bases at J, leaving 0 bases unmatched. The CDR3 is CAISEGTGDYGYTF. Here the CDR3 DNA reads TGTGCCATCAGTGAGGGGACAGGGGACTATGGCTACACCTTC.

The rearrangement links TRBV28 to TRBJ1-1; D not resolved. Trimming shortened V by 4 bases and J by 4 bases, and 16 bases separated the two germline ends. CDR1 and CDR2 (germline): MDHEN, SYDVKM. The CDR3 spans 15 residues. The CDR3 nucleotides are TGTGCCAGCAGTTCATCCTCCCTCGAGAGCACTGAAGCTTTCTTT. Its translation: CASSSSSLESTEAFF.

The rearrangement links TRBV29-1 to TRBJ2-1; TRBD2 matches 7 bases. Unmatched junction bases numbered 6, after V lost 1 base and J lost 6 bases. The length of the CDR3 is 14 residues. Germline values: CDR1 SQVTM, CDR2 ANQGSEA. The CDR3 bases are TGCAGCGTTGAAGGGGGAGGGGCCGTCAATGAGCAGTTCTTC. It translates to CSVEGGGAVNEQFF.